The present T cell receptor (beta chain) was sequenced within a study of glioma-infiltrating T cells. Trimming removed 6 bases from V and 0 bases from J; junction bases left unmatched: 13. The germline gives CDR1 MNHEY, CDR2 SVGAGI. CDR3 length: 19 residues. Using RNA template, CDR3s of TCR alpha and beta were amplified with iRepertoire arm-PCR. One entry per CDR3 protein results from TCRdb running MiXCR on the multiplex PCR reads. The data hold around 190,000 distinct CDR3 sequences, with about 31% observed a single time. What was sequenced was glioma tissue, nonneoplastic brain tissue, or PBMCs (not recorded which). This clonotype originated in a human donor with low-grade glioma or glioblastoma, undergoing nonglioma brain surgery, or in good health (not recorded which). The gene calls are TRBV6-5 and TRBJ2-2; 10 nucleotides line up with TRBD2. The CDR3 here is CASSYLAGDILANTGELFF. The CDR3 nucleotides are TGTGCCAGCAGCTACCTAGCGGGAGACATTCTCGCGAACACCGGGGAGCTGTTTTTT.